This T cell receptor beta chain derives from a study of control samples from healthy donors and cancer patients (dated by TCRdb to the early 2020s). The library was produced with the immunoSEQ multiplex PCR assay. The source is immuneACCESS, and TCRdb retained only in-frame sequences with V and J called. Part of the clones is not carried over; for the studies checked, unresolved V genes explain less than half of this, and the remainder is unexplained. This sample holds about 150,000 clones; under 90% were observed only once. The ten largest clones represent around 4.6% of the sample. To note about this clone: It lacks a known antigen. No much larger clone is present one base from it, and per-base qualities are unavailable.

The germline V and J ends show losses of 6 bases and 2 bases respectively, and no gene match explains 8 bases of the junction. From the cysteine up to the phenylalanine, the CDR3 has a length of 15 residues. The kept DNA is CDR3 alone, 45 bases in frame from the first base. The CDR1 and CDR2 encoded by the germline V gene are LGHNT and FRNRAP. The clonotype comes from a man younger than 45 in good health. The chain employs TRBV12-5 and TRBJ2-5; 8 bases in the junction line up with TRBD1. Input material: blood. The bases are TGTGCTAGTGGCACAGGACAGGGCCCTCAAGAGACCCAGTACTTC. It translates to CASGTGQGPQETQYF.